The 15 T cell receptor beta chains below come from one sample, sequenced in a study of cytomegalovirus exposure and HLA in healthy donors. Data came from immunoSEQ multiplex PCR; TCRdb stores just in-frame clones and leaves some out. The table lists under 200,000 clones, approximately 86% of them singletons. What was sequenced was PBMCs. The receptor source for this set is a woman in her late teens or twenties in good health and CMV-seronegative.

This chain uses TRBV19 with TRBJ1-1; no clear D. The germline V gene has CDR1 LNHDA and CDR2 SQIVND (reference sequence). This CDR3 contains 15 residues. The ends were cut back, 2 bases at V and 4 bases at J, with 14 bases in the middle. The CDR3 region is CASSIHPADSTEAFF. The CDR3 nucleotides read TGTGCCAGTAGTATACATCCCGCCGATAGCACTGAAGCTTTCTTT.

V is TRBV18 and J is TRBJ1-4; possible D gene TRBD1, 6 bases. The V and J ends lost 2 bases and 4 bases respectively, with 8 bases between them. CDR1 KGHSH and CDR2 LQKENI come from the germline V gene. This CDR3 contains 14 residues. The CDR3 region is CASSPGRGNEKLFF. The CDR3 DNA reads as TGTGCCAGCTCACCAGGCAGGGGTAATGAAAAACTGTTTTTT.

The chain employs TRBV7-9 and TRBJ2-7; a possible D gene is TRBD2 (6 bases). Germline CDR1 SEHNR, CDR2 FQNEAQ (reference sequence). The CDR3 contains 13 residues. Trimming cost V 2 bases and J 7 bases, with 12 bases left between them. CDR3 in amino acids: CASSLIVGGEQYF. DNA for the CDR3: TGTGCCAGCAGCTTAATAGTGGGGGGTGAGCAGTACTTC.

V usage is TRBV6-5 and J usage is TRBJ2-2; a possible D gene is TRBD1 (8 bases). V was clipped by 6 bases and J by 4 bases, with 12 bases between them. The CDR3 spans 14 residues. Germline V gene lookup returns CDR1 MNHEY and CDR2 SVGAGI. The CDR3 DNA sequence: TGTGCCAGCAGAGCGGGACAGGTCACCGGGGAGCTGTTTTTT. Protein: CASRAGQVTGELFF.

The CDR3 loop reads CASSSGGNTIYF. The CDR3 coding sequence is TGTGCCAGCAGCTCAGGGGGAAACACCATATATTTT. The chain carries TRBV7-2 and TRBJ1-3, with a possible D match to TRBD1 (5 bases). Trimming stripped 4 bases from V and 4 bases from J, with 5 bases between. The CDR3 covers 12 residues. Looked up from germline, CDR1 is SGHTA and CDR2 is FQGNSA.

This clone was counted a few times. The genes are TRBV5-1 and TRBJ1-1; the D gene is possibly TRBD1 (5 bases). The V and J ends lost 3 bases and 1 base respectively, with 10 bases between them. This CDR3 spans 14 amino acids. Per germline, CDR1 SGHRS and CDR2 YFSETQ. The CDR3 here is CASSSAGTNTEAFF. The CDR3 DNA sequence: TGCGCCAGCAGCTCGGCGGGGACGAACACTGAAGCTTTCTTT.

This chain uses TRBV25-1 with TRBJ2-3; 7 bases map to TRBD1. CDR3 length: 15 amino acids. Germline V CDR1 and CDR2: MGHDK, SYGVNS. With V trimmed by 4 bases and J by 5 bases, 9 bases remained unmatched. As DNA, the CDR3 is TGTGCCAGCAGTGGAGGAACAGGGGATTTAGATACGCAGTATTTT. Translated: CASSGGTGDLDTQYF. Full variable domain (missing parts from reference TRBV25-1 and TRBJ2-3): EADIYQTPRYLVIGTGKKITLECSQTMGHDKMYWYQQDPGMELHLIHYSYGVNSTEKGDLSSESTVSRIRTEHFPLTLESARPSHTSQYLCASSGGTGDLDTQYFGPGTRLTVL.

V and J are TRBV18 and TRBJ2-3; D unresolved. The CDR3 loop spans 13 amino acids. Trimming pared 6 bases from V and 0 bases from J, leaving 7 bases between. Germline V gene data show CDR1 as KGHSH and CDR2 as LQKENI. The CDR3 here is CASSQLSTDTQYF. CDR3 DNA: TGTGCCAGCTCTCAGTTAAGCACAGATACGCAGTATTTT.

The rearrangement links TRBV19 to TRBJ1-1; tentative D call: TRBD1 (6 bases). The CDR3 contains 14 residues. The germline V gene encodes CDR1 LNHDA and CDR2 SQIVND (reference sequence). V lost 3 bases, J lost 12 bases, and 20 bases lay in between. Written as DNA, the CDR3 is TGTGCCAGTAGTATTCCAAGTGGGACAAGTAGGACTTTCTTT. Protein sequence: CASSIPSGTSRTFF. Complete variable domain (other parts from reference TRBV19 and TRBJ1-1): DGGITQSPKYLFRKEGQNVTLSCEQNLNHDAMYWYRQDPGQGLRLIYYSQIVNDFQKGDIAEGYSVSREKKESFPLTVTSAQKNPTAFYLCASSIPSGTSRTFFGQGTRLTVV.

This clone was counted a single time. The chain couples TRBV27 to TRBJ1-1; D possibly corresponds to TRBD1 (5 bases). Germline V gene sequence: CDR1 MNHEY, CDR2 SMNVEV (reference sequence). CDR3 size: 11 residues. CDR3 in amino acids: CATRVNTEAFF. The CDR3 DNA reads TGTGCGACCAGGGTTAACACTGAAGCTTTCTTT.

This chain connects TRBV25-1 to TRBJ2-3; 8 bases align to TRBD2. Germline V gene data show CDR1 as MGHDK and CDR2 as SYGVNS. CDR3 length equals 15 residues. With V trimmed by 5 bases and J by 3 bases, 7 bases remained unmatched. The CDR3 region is CASSSAGLGTDTQYF. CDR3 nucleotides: TGTGCCAGCAGTTCAGCGGGACTAGGTACAGATACGCAGTATTTT.

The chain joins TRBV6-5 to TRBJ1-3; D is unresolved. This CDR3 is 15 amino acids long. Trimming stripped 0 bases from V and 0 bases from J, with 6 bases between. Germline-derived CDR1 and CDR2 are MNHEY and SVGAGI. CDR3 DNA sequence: TGTGCCAGCAGTTACTCAGTCGGCTCTGGAAACACCATATATTTT. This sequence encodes CASSYSVGSGNTIYF.

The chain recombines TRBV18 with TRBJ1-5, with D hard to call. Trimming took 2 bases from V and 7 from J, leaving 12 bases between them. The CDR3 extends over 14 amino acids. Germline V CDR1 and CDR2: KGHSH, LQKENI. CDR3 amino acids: CASSPLESGQPQHF. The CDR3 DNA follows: TGTGCCAGCTCACCATTAGAGTCAGGCCAGCCCCAGCATTTT.

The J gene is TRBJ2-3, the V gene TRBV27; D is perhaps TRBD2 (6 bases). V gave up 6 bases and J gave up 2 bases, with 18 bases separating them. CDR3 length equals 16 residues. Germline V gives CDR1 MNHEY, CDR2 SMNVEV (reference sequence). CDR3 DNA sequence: TGTGCCAGCAGCCTAAACCGGGACTCCCCCACAGATACGCAGTATTTT. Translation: CASSLNRDSPTDTQYF.

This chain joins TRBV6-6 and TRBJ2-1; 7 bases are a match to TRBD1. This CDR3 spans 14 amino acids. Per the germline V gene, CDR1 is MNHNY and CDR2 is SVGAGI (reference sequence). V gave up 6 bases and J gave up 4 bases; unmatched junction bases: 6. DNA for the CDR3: TGTGCCAGCAGCCTACCGACAGGGTACAATGAGCAGTTCTTC. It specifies CASSLPTGYNEQFF.